Following are 27 T cell receptor beta chains from one sample sequenced in a study of blood T cells in healthy people across ages. A second roughly 6 to 11 cycle PCR used barcoded and J-beta primers. One entry per CDR3 protein results from TCRdb running MiXCR on the 5' RACE reads. The data contain about 800,000 distinct CDR3 sequences, just under 25% of them singletons. A further study also used this sample, focusing on T cells of mothers and their children.

Sequencing was carried out using blood. The receptors shown here come from a boy between 10 and 17 years old in good health.

This CDR3 reads CASSVVGADGYTF. CDR3 nucleotide sequence: TGTGCCAGCAGCGTAGTGGGGGCAGATGGCTACACCTTC. The chain couples TRBV9 to TRBJ1-2; TRBD1 is a possible D gene (6 bases). V was shortened by 0 bases and J by 6 bases, with 9 bases between the two germline ends. The germline gives CDR1 SGDLS, CDR2 YYNGEE. The CDR3 has 13 amino acids.

The chain couples TRBV12-3 or TRBV12-4 to TRBJ2-5; 7 bases are a match to TRBD2. The CDR3 loop spans 14 amino acids. J was trimmed by 11 bases and V by 4 bases; bases with no gene match: 13. CDR3 DNA sequence: TGTGCCAGCAGTTATGGCGGGAGAACGGGGGAGCAGTACTTC. It is translated as CASSYGGRTGEQYF.

This clonotype was counted only a few times. This sequence joins TRBV20-1 and TRBJ2-3, with 7 bases matching TRBD1. The germline V gene encodes CDR1 DFQATT and CDR2 SNEGSKA (reference sequence). V was pared by 6 bases and J by 4 bases, with 7 bases of the junction left unmatched. The CDR3 length is 13 residues. CDR3 amino acids: CSATRGKPDTQYF. CDR3 coding DNA: TGCAGTGCCACCAGGGGGAAGCCAGATACGCAGTATTTT.

The chain combines TRBV19 with TRBJ1-1; D unclear. The V gene's germline CDR1 is LNHDA and CDR2 SQIVND (reference sequence). The CDR3 covers 13 residues. Deletions cut 3 bases from V and 4 bases from J, with 9 bases between. CDR3 DNA sequence: TGTGCCAGTAGTATCGTCCGGGGCACTGAAGCTTTCTTT. It encodes CASSIVRGTEAFF.

There are many counts of this clonotype. This chain joins TRBV4-3 and TRBJ1-1, with D uncertain. This CDR3 comprises 13 residues. V lost 0 bases, J lost 3 bases, and 5 bases lay in between. Per germline, CDR1 LGHNA and CDR2 YSLEER. As DNA, the CDR3 is TGCGCCAGCAGCCAAGAAAGGTACACTGAAGCTTTCTTT. Its translation is CASSQERYTEAFF.

V usage is TRBV4-3 and J usage is TRBJ2-6; TRBD2 is a possible D gene (5 bases). Trimming took 4 bases from V and 2 from J, leaving 21 bases between them. CDR3 size: 19 residues. CDR1 LGHNA and CDR2 YSLEER come from the germline V gene. CDR3 DNA: TGCGCCAGCAGCCCCCGGGTTGCCGGCGGGCTCACTGGGGCCAACGTCCTGACTTTC. This sequence encodes CASSPRVAGGLTGANVLTF.

Only a few counts were recorded for this clonotype. The gene calls are TRBV6-2 or TRBV6-3 and TRBJ2-5; D gene uncertain. The CDR3 runs to 11 residues. Trimming removed 7 bases at V and 11 bases at J, with 14 bases between. The germline CDR1 and CDR2 sequences are MNHEY and SVGEGT. The DNA for the CDR3 is TGTGCCAGCACTAAATACGATGAGCAGTACTTC. This codes for CASTKYDEQYF.

V gene TRBV10-3 combines with J gene TRBJ2-3; 7 bases fit TRBD1. The CDR3 runs to 16 residues. Trimming at V came to 2 bases and at J to 2 bases, leaving 7 bases not matched to a gene. Germline-derived CDR1 and CDR2 are ENHRY and SYGVKD. The CDR3: CAISEGQRGLTDTQYF. The CDR3 DNA reads TGTGCCATCAGTGAGGGGCAGAGGGGGCTCACAGATACGCAGTATTTT.

The chain recombines TRBV12-3 or TRBV12-4 with TRBJ2-7; 9 positions match TRBD2. The CDR3 has 15 residues. V trimming: 4 bases; J trimming: 6 bases; junction bases outside the gene matches: 10. The CDR3 DNA reads as TGTGCCAGCAGTTACACCGGGACTAGCTTAGGCGAGCAGTACTTC. Its translation is CASSYTGTSLGEQYF.

V and J are TRBV4-1 and TRBJ2-2, with a weak D call TRBD2 (6 bases). The germline V gene has CDR1 MGHRA and CDR2 YSYEKL. V was clipped by 3 bases and J by 5 bases, with 19 bases between them. The length of the CDR3 is 17 residues. The CDR3 nucleotides read TGCGCCAGCAGCCAGGTAGCGGACTCTTCCACAACCGGGGAGCTGTTTTTT. Encoded protein: CASSQVADSSTTGELFF.

This CDR3 is CATSKRGLSNTGELFF. CDR3 sequence (DNA): TGTGCCACCAGCAAAAGGGGGCTCTCGAACACCGGGGAGCTGTTTTTT. The chain has TRBV15 and TRBJ2-2; 7 bases are a match to TRBD1. Germline CDR1 LNHNV, CDR2 YYDKDF (reference sequence). This CDR3 region has 16 residues. Trimming removed 4 bases from V and 0 bases from J; junction bases left unmatched: 5.

Only a few counts were recorded for this clonotype. DNA of the CDR3: TGTGCCAGCAGCTTAGCCGTAGGAGAAAAACTGTTTTTT. Protein sequence: CASSLAVGEKLFF. The chain links TRBV7-2 to TRBJ1-4; D unresolved. CDR1 and CDR2 from the germline V gene are SGHTA and FQGNSA. The CDR3 length is 13 residues. V was shortened by 0 bases and J by 8 bases, with 7 bases between the two germline ends.

The chain uses TRBV28 and TRBJ1-2; TRBD1 aligns across 11 bases. With 8 bases clipped from V and 7 bases from J, the junction kept 6 bases outside the gene matches. From germline, CDR1 is MDHEN and CDR2 SYDVKM. The CDR3 spans 13 residues. The CDR3 bases are TGTGCCAGCCAGAGGACAGGGGGCCTTGGCTACACCTTC. Protein: CASQRTGGLGYTF.

The chain combines TRBV7-9 with TRBJ2-7, with D uncertain. Germline V gives CDR1 SEHNR, CDR2 FQNEAQ (reference sequence). V was cut by 6 bases and J by 5 bases, with 11 bases left in between. This CDR3 comprises 12 residues. CDR3 protein: CASRRHVDEQYF. CDR3 in DNA: TGTGCCAGCAGGAGACACGTCGACGAGCAGTACTTC. Looking up the rest from reference TRBV7-9 and TRBJ2-7 gives the full variable domain: DTGVSQNPRHKITKRGQNVTFRCDPISEHNRLYWYRQTLGQGPEFLTYFQNEAQLEKSRLLSDRFSAERPKGSFSTLEIQRTEQGDSAMYLCASRRHVDEQYFGPGTRLTVT.

This clonotype was seen a few times. This sequence joins TRBV5-8 and TRBJ1-1, with a tentative D call TRBD1 (5 bases). There are 14 residues in the CDR3. Trimming took 5 bases from V and 1 from J, leaving 12 bases between them. Per the germline V gene, CDR1 is SGHTS and CDR2 is YDEGEE. The CDR3 nucleotides read TGTGCCAGCAGGGCGCTTAGGGGGAACACTGAAGCTTTCTTT. It yields the protein CASRALRGNTEAFF.

The sample holds a few counts of this clonotype. The chain joins TRBV2 to TRBJ2-5; a possible D gene is TRBD1 (5 bases). The end of the DNA fits TRBJ2-7 better, so the J call may be wrong. CDR3 length: 12 amino acids. Germline CDR1 and CDR2: SNHLY and FYNNEI. The CDR3 nucleotides read TGTGCCATCCCGGCAGGGCTCAACGAGCAGTACTTC. Translation: CAIPAGLNEQYF.

This clonotype was detected once. The V call is TRBV7-2, the J call TRBJ2-2; 8 bases align to TRBD2. With V trimmed by 0 bases and J by 5 bases, 8 bases remained unmatched. Looked up from germline, CDR1 is SGHTA and CDR2 is FQGNSA. This CDR3 is 17 amino acids long. CDR3 in amino acids: CASSLAGAGVRTGELFF. The DNA for the CDR3 is TGTGCCAGCAGCTTAGCCGGAGCGGGAGTTCGAACCGGGGAGCTGTTTTTT.

This clonotype has just a few counts. The J gene is TRBJ1-1, the V gene TRBV6-5, with D possibly TRBD1 on 6 matching bases. This CDR3 spans 15 amino acids. Per germline, CDR1 MNHEY and CDR2 SVGAGI. The V gene lost 4 bases and the J gene lost 7 bases, with 19 bases spanning the gap. CDR3 region: CASSSPNRALLEAFF. In DNA form, the CDR3 reads TGTGCCAGCAGTTCCCCAAACAGGGCCCTTCTTGAAGCTTTCTTT.

This chain links TRBV7-9 with TRBJ1-2, with a weak D call TRBD1 (6 bases). Per the germline V gene, CDR1 is SEHNR and CDR2 is FQNEAQ (reference sequence). The CDR3 length is 15 residues. The V end lost 0 bases, the J end lost 8 bases, and 16 bases lay between the germline ends. The DNA of the CDR3 is TGTGCCAGCAGCTTAGCCCGGGAGACAGGTGCCGGCTACACCTTC. This sequence encodes CASSLARETGAGYTF.

This clonotype was picked up a small number of times. The chain combines TRBV10-3 with TRBJ2-5, with 13 bases fitting TRBD2. The CDR3 runs 17 residues. The V gene end was trimmed by 2 bases and the J gene end by 2 bases; junction bases not matched to a gene: 5. In germline, CDR1 is ENHRY, CDR2 SYGVKD. CDR3 region: CAISERTSGSGQETQYF. The DNA of the CDR3 is TGTGCCATCAGTGAGAGGACTAGCGGGAGTGGGCAAGAGACCCAGTACTTC.

In its sample, this clonotype was seen a few times. This chain connects TRBV15 to TRBJ2-7; D unclear. V was pared by 0 bases and J by 2 bases, with 11 bases between. This CDR3 region has 15 residues. CDR1 and CDR2 (germline): LNHNV, YYDKDF (reference sequence). CDR3 in DNA: TGTGCCACCAGCAGAGATAAAGGCAGCACCTACGAGCAGTACTTC. It yields the protein CATSRDKGSTYEQYF.

J is TRBJ2-2 and V is TRBV7-9; D is possibly TRBD2 (6 bases). CDR1 is SEHNR, CDR2 FQNEAQ, per germline (reference sequence). V was trimmed by 0 bases and J by 0 bases, leaving 11 bases between them. The CDR3 runs to 17 residues. The CDR3 DNA sequence: TGTGCCAGCAGCTTAGCTGGCGCGGGGACGAACACCGGGGAGCTGTTTTTT. Translation gives CASSLAGAGTNTGELFF.

V usage is TRBV24-1 and J usage is TRBJ2-1; D unclear. Germline CDR1 reads KGHDR; CDR2 reads SFDVKD. This CDR3 has 13 residues. Trimming left V 3 bases short and J 11 bases short, with 13 bases between. The CDR3 reads CATSDDFSEKQFF. CDR3 DNA: TGTGCCACCAGTGATGATTTTTCCGAGAAGCAGTTCTTC.

This clonotype appeared a few times. The J gene is TRBJ2-7, the V gene TRBV28; 7 bases map to TRBD1. V was clipped by 1 base and J by 0 bases; unmatched bases: 6. The germline CDR1 and CDR2 sequences are MDHEN and SYDVKM. This CDR3 comprises 16 residues. Here the CDR3 reads CASSLLGDRASYEQYF. The CDR3 region has the DNA TGTGCCAGCAGTTTATTGGGTGACAGGGCCTCCTACGAGCAGTACTTC.

This clonotype showed up just once. A junction boundary mismatches the germline segment, possibly from a read error. The chain carries TRBV4-1 and TRBJ2-5, with 7 bases that match TRBD1. Matching the DNA end better, TRBJ2-7 makes the J call doubtful. CDR1 is MGHRA, CDR2 YSYEKL, per germline. The CDR3 contains 15 residues. The CDR3 spells CASRQGDSPFYEQYF. In DNA, the CDR3 is TGCGCCAGCCGCCAAGGGGACAGCCCCTTTTACGAGCAGTACTTC.

This clonotype was seen a few times. The chain recombines TRBV27 with TRBJ1-1; D is undetermined. The V end lost 3 bases, the J end lost 0 bases, and 11 bases lay between the germline ends. Germline assignment: CDR1 MNHEY and CDR2 SMNVEV (reference sequence). The CDR3 contains 15 residues. The CDR3: CASSLSSRLNTEAFF. In DNA, the CDR3 is TGTGCCAGCAGTTTGAGCTCACGGCTGAACACTGAAGCTTTCTTT.

There are many counts of this clonotype. The chain couples TRBV9 to TRBJ2-1; 11 nucleotides match TRBD2. CDR1 is SGDLS, CDR2 YYNGEE, per germline. This CDR3 is built from 15 residues. With 4 bases clipped from V and 5 bases from J, the junction kept 5 bases outside the gene matches. CDR3 nucleotide sequence: TGTGCCAGCAGCCGAACTAGCGGGGGAAACAATGAGCAGTTCTTC. Its translation: CASSRTSGGNNEQFF.